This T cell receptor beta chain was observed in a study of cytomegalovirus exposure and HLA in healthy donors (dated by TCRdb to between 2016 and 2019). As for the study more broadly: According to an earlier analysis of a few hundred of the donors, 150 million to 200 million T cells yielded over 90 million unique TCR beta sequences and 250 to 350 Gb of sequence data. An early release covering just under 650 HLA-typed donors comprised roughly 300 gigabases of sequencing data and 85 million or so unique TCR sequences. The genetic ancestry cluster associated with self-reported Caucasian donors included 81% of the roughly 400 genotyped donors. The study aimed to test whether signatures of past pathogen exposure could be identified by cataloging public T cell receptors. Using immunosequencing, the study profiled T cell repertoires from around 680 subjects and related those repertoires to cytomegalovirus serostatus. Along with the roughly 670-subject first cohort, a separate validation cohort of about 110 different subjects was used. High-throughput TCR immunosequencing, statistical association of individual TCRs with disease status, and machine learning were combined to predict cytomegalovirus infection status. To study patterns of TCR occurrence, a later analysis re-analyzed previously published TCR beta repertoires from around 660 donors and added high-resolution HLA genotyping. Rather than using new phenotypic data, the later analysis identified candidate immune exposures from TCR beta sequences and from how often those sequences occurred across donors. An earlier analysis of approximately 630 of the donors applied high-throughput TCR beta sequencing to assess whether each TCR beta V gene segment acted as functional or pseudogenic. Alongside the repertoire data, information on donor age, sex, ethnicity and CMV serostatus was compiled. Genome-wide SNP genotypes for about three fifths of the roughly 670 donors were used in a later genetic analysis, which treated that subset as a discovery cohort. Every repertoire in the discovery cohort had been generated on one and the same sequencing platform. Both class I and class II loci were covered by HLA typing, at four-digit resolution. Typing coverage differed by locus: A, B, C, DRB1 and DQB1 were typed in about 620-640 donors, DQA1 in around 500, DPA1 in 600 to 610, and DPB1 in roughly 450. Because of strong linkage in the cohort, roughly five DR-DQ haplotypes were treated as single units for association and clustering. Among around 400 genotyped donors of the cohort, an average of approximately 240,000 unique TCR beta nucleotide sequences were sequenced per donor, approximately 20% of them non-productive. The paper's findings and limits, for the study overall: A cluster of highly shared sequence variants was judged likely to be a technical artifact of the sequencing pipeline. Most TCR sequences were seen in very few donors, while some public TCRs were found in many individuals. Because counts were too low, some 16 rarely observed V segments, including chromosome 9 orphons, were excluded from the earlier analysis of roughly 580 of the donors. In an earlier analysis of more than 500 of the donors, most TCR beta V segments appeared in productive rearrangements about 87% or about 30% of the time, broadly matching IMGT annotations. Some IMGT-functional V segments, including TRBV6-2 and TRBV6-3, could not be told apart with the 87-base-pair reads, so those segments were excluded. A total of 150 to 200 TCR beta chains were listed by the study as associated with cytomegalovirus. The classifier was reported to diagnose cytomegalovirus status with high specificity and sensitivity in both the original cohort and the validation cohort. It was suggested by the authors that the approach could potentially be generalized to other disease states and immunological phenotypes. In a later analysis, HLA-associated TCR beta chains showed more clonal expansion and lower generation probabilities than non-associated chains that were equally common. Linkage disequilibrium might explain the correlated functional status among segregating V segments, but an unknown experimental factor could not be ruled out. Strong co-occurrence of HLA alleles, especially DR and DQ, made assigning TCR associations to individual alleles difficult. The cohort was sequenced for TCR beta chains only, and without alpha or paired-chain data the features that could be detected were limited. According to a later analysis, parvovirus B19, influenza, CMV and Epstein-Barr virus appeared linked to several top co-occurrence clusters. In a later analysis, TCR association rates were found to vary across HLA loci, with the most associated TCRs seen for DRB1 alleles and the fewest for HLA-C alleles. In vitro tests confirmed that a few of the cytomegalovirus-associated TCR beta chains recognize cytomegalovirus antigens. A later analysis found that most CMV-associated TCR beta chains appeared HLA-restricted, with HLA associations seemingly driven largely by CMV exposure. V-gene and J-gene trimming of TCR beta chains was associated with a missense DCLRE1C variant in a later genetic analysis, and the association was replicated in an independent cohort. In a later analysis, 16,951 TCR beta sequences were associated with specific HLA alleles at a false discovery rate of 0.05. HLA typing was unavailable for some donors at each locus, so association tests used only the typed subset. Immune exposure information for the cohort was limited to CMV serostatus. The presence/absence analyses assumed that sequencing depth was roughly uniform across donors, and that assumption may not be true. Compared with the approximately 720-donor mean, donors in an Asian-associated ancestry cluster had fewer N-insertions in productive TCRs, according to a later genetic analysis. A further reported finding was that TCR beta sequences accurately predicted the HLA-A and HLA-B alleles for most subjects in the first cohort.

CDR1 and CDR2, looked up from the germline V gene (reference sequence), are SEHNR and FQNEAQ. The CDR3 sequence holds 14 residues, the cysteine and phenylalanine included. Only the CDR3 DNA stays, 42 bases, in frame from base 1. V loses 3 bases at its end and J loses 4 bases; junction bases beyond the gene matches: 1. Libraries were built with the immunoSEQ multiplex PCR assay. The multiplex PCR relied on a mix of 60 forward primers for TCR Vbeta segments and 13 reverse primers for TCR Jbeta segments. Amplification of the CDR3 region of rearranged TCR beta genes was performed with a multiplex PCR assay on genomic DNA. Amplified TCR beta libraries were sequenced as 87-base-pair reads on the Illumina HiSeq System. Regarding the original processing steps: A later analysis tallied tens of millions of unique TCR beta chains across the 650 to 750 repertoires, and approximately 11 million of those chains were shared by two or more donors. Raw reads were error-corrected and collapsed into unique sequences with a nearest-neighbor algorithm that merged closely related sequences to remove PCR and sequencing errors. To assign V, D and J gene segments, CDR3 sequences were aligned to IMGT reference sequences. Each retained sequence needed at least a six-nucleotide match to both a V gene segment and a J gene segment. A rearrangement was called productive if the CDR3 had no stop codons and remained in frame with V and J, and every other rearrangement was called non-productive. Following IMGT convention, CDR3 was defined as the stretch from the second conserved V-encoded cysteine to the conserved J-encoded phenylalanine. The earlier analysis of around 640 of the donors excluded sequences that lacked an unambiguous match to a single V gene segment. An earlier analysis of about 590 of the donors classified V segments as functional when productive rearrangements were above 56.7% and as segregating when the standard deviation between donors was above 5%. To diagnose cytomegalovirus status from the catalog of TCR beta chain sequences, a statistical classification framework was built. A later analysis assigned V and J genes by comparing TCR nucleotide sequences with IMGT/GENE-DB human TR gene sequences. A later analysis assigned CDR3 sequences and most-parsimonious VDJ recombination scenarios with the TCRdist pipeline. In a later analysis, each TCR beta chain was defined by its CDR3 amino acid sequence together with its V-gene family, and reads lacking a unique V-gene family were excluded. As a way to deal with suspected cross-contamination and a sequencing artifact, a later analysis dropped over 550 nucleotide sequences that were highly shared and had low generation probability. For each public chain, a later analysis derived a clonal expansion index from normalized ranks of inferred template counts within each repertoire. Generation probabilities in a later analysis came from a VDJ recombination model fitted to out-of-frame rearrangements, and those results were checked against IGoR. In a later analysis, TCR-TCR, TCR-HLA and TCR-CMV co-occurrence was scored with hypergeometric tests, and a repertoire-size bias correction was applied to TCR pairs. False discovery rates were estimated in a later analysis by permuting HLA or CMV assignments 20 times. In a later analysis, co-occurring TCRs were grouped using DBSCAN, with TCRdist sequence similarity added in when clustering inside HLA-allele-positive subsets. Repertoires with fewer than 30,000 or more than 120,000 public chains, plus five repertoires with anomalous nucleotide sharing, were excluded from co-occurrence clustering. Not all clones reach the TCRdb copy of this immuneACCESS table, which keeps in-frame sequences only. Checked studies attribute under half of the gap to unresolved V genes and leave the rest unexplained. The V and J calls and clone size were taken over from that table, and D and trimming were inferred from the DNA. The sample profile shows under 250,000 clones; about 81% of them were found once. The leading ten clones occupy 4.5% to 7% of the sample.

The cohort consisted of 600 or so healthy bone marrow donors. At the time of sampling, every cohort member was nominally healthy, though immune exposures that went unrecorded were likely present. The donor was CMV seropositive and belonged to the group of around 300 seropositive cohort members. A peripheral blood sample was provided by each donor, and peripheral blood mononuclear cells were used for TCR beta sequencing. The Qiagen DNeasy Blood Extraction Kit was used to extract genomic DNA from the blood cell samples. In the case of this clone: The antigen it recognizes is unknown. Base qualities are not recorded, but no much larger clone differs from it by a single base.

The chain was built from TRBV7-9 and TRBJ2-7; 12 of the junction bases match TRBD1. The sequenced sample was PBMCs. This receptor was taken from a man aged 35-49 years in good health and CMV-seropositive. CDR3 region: CASSLGQGAYEQYF. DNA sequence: TGTGCCAGCAGCTTGGGACAGGGGGCTTACGAGCAGTACTTC.